The 13 T cell receptor beta chains reported below all come from one sample, sequenced in a study of T cell responses to AZD1222 COVID-19 vaccine. Profiling relied on immunoSEQ multiplex PCR, and the TCRdb table lists in-frame clones only, not all of them. The repertoire includes nearly 100,000 clones, about 88% of them detected once, and 2.5% to 3% sits in the top ten. The input for sequencing was peripheral blood, taken on day 0 of AZD1222 vaccination. The receptors come from an adult in good health.

The chain recombines TRBV2 with TRBJ1-6; D remains ambiguous. V lost 5 bases to trimming and J lost 14 bases, with 7 bases between them. The CDR3 loop spans 10 amino acids. CDR1 and CDR2 from the germline V gene are SNHLY and FYNNEI. CDR3 region: CASSTRTLHF. For the CDR3, the DNA is TGTGCCAGCAGTACAAGAACCCTCCACTTT.

The CDR3 region is CASSQDPGQGLGNQPQHF. CDR3 nucleotide sequence: TGTGCCAGCAGCCAAGATCCGGGACAGGGGTTGGGCAATCAGCCCCAGCATTTT. The gene calls are TRBV3-1 (or the pseudogene TRBV3-2) and TRBJ1-5; 10 positions match TRBD1. There are 18 residues in the CDR3. The ends lost 0 bases at V and 2 bases at J; junction bases unmatched: 7. CDR1 is LGHDT, CDR2 YNNKEL, per germline (reference sequence).

This clone was picked up one time. This rearrangement joins TRBV18 to TRBJ2-7, with 11 bases identical to TRBD1. The ends lost 2 bases at V and 2 bases at J; junction bases unmatched: 5. Germline V gene data show CDR1 as KGHSH and CDR2 as LQKENI. The CDR3 is 16 residues long. The CDR3 sequence is CASSPRDRGNPYEQYF. The CDR3 DNA reads TGTGCCAGCTCACCAAGGGACAGGGGGAACCCCTACGAGCAGTACTTC.

With regard to this clone: Other DNA sequences from this sample encode an identical CDR3 as well. This rearrangement joins TRBV6-5 to TRBJ2-6; D not resolved. V lost 0 bases and J lost 0, with 6 bases in between. Germline CDR1 MNHEY, CDR2 SVGAGI. This CDR3 spans 16 amino acids. CDR3 residues: CASSYSSGSGANVLTF. CDR3 DNA: TGTGCCAGCAGTTACTCGTCGGGCTCTGGGGCCAACGTCCTGACTTTC.

V is TRBV6-5 and J is TRBJ1-5; D is unresolved. The CDR3 length is 13 residues. Per the germline V gene, CDR1 is MNHEY and CDR2 is SVGAGI. V gave up 7 bases and J gave up 4 bases, with 11 bases separating them. The CDR3 loop reads CASTPDGNQPQHF. CDR3 bases: TGTGCCAGCACCCCGGACGGGAATCAGCCCCAGCATTTT.

The chain combines TRBV6-5 with TRBJ2-3; 9 nucleotides align to TRBD1. The CDR3 contains 13 residues. In germline, CDR1 is MNHEY, CDR2 SVGAGI. The junction had 7 bases not matched to a gene; V was cut back by 10 bases and J by 5 bases. The CDR3 protein is CAILKDRGDTQYF. CDR3 DNA sequence: TGTGCCATTCTTAAGGACAGGGGAGATACGCAGTATTTT.

The rearrangement uses TRBV30 and TRBJ2-2; TRBD2 aligns across 11 bases. In germline, CDR1 is GTSNPN, CDR2 SVGIG (reference sequence). CDR3 length equals 16 residues. V was clipped by 0 bases and J by 4 bases; unmatched bases: 4. The CDR3 DNA is TGTGCCTGGAGTGTAAGGCTAGCGGGGGGCACCGGGGAGCTGTTTTTT. It codes for CAWSVRLAGGTGELFF. The full variable domain, its missing parts supplied by reference TRBV30 and TRBJ2-2, is SQTIHQWPATLVQPVGSPLSLECTVEGTSNPNLYWYRQAAGRGLQLLFYSVGIGQISSEVPQNLSASRPQDRQFILSSKKLLLSDSGFYLCAWSVRLAGGTGELFFGEGSRLTVL.

The V call is TRBV30, the J call TRBJ1-5; D unresolved. V lost 5 bases, J lost 0 bases, and 11 bases lay in between. The CDR3 is 14 amino acids. CDR1 and CDR2 from the germline V gene are GTSNPN and SVGIG (reference sequence). This chain's CDR3 is CAWSRGYSNQPQHF. The DNA of the CDR3 is TGTGCCTGGTCTCGGGGATATAGCAATCAGCCCCAGCATTTT.

The chain uses TRBV30 and TRBJ1-1; tentatively, D is TRBD1 (5 bases). The CDR3 loop spans 13 amino acids. Between the trimmed V and J ends, which lost 5 bases and 1 base, there was a span of 11 bases. Germline V gives CDR1 GTSNPN, CDR2 SVGIG (reference sequence). CDR3 in DNA: TGTGCCTGGGGACATCGCAGGAACACTGAAGCTTTCTTT. It translates to CAWGHRRNTEAFF.

The chain is built from TRBV3-1 (or the pseudogene TRBV3-2) and TRBJ2-7, with 7 bases matching TRBD2. Germline loops: CDR1 LGHDT, CDR2 YNNKEL (reference sequence). J gave up 3 bases and V 4 bases, and 12 bases lay outside the gene matches. CDR3 length: 16 amino acids. The CDR3 DNA sequence: TGTGCCAGCAGCCCCCGGGAGGTACCGACCTACTACGAGCAGTACTTC. Encoded protein: CASSPREVPTYYEQYF.

The gene calls are TRBV30 and TRBJ1-6, with 8 nucleotides matching TRBD1. Trimming took 2 bases from V and 8 from J; bases not matched to a gene: 5. The CDR3 spans 14 residues. Per the germline V gene, CDR1 is GTSNPN and CDR2 is SVGIG (reference sequence). CDR3 sequence: CAWSNRGVYSPLHF. The CDR3 region has the DNA TGTGCCTGGAGTAACAGGGGGGTATATTCACCCCTCCACTTT.

The chain carries TRBV19 and TRBJ1-1; 9 nucleotides align to TRBD1. The CDR3 runs 13 residues. The trim removed 7 bases at V and 5 bases at J, leaving 5 bases unmatched. The V gene's germline CDR1 is LNHDA and CDR2 SQIVND (reference sequence). CDR3 nucleotides: TGTGCCAGTATCGTGACAGGGGGGACTGAAGCTTTCTTT. Amino acids: CASIVTGGTEAFF.

The V gene is TRBV19, the J gene TRBJ2-7; 10 bases are shared with TRBD1. The germline gives CDR1 LNHDA, CDR2 SQIVND (reference sequence). V dropped 3 bases and J dropped 3; count of bases not matched to a gene: 11. This CDR3 comprises 17 residues. CDR3 protein: CASSIGGRDRGFYEQYF. As DNA, the CDR3 is TGTGCCAGTAGTATTGGCGGCCGGGACAGGGGTTTCTACGAGCAGTACTTC. Based on the CDR3 plus reference TRBV19 and TRBJ2-7, the full variable domain is DGGITQSPKYLFRKEGQNVTLSCEQNLNHDAMYWYRQDPGQGLRLIYYSQIVNDFQKGDIAEGYSVSREKKESFPLTVTSAQKNPTAFYLCASSIGGRDRGFYEQYFGPGTRLTVT.